The T cell receptor beta chain described here comes from a study of tumor and adjacent non-tumor tissue in lung cancer. Study at large: Patients comprised about a dozen adenocarcinoma, 2 squamous cell carcinoma and 1 small cell lung cancer. Study-level points and caveats: Compared with tumor, normal lung showed significantly lower TCR diversity. Tumor repertoires had a smaller top 100 clone share than normal lung.

This clonotype was detected once. Antigen unknown. A read error may produce the germline difference seen at one junction end. The library came from three nested PCR rounds adapted from ARM-PCR protocols. In TCRdb, the multiplex PCR reads were re-called with MiXCR into one record per CDR3 protein. The sample lists some 97,000 distinct CDR3 sequences, 55% to 65% seen once, with roughly a fifth in the top ten. RNA was extracted from bulk tissue without any cell sorting. More than 3 cm separated this lung sample from the edge of the tumor. Between August and November 2014, newly diagnosed, chemotherapy-naive lung cancer patients underwent thoracic surgery in China. The V gene's germline CDR1 is SGHAT and CDR2 FQNNGV. CDR3 length: 15 residues.

Specimen: distant non-tumor lung tissue. V and J are TRBV11-2 and TRBJ1-5; D possibly corresponds to TRBD1 (5 bases). This sequence was found in a young man with non-small cell lung cancer. The CDR3 nucleotides read TGTACCAGCAGCTTAGGGGTCCGAGGTTGGCAGCCCCAGCATTTT. Translated, it gives CTSSLGVRGWQPQHF. The variable domain in full, completed from reference TRBV11-2 and TRBJ1-5, reads EAGVAQSPRYKIIEKRQSVAFWCNPISGHATLYWYQQILGQGPKLLIQFQNNGVVDDSQLPKDRFSAERLKGVDSTLKIQPAKLEDSAVYLCTSSLGVRGWQPQHFGDGTRLSIL.